This T cell receptor (beta chain) was obtained from a study of OX40 agonist ivuxolimab in advanced cancers. Study-wide background: Of the participants, approximately 36% had some prior anti-PD-1, anti-PD-L1 or anti-CTLA-4 therapy, which was allowed. Points from the study as a whole: Mean expanded clone counts were higher in CD8+ than CD4+ T cells. There was clonal expansion of CD4+ and CD8+ blood T cells by week 6 at 0.1 to 3.0 mg/kg.

The CDR3 covers 14 residues. Trimming removed 4 bases at V and 4 bases at J, with 12 bases between. Germline-derived CDR1 and CDR2 are MGHDK and SYGVNS. A note on this clone: As yet, its antigen is unknown.

Method: immunoSEQ multiplex PCR; TCRdb's copy keeps in-frame clones and lacks some. The table shows about 64,000 clones, with about nine tenths occurring only once. Here the sequenced sample was CD4+ or CD8+ T cells sorted from blood, taken in a trial of the OX40 agonist ivuxolimab. This receptor was obtained from an adult with an advanced solid tumor such as melanoma, head and neck, liver or kidney cancer. The gene calls are TRBV25-1 and TRBJ2-3; D uncertain. The CDR3 region has the DNA TGTGCCAGCAGTGCCGGGCGCGATTCAGATACGCAGTATTTT. Translated, it gives CASSAGRDSDTQYF.